This TCR beta chain came from a study of T-cell memory formation after mild COVID-19. Study-level background: TCR clusters showed largely donor specificity.

This clonotype was seen repeatedly, ten times or more. Antigen: not known. Study-wide points: Those CD4+ clones that contracted were mainly in CM and EM (CD8+ ones in EMRA). From day 15 to 85, contracting clones were balanced between CD4 and CD8, whereas later expanders leaned toward CD4+.

The V end lost 0 bases, the J end lost 6 bases, and 27 bases lay between the germline ends. The germline gives CDR1 SGDLS, CDR2 YYNGEE. CDR3 length: 19 amino acids. TCRdb recomputed calls from the 5' RACE reads with MiXCR, one row per CDR3 protein. The data hold more than 250,000 distinct CDR3 sequences, with about 17% observed a single time. This TCR derives from a man between 18 and 35 years old who had mild COVID-19 (a few samples of this study predate the infection). Cell type and time point are not known. The rearrangement joins TRBV9 to TRBJ1-1; D gene uncertain. The sequencing input was PBMCs or a T cell subset sorted from them (not recorded which). CDR3 amino acids: CASSVGLGQPEGGRPEAFF. The CDR3 nucleotides read TGTGCCAGCAGCGTAGGTCTGGGTCAACCGGAGGGCGGGAGACCTGAAGCTTTCTTT.